What follows is one T cell receptor (beta chain) and its context. Its cognate antigen is unknown. This entry is derived from a study of cytomegalovirus exposure and HLA in healthy donors. Turning to the study itself: The study's early data release held about 80 million unique TCRs from HLA-typed donors. Study-wide findings and caveats: The authors later found most CMV-associated TCR beta chains appeared HLA-restricted. The investigators catalogued 164 TCR beta chains as cytomegalovirus-associated.

Among the donors, all were healthy bone marrow donors. The CDR3 consists of 13 residues. The V end was cut by 3 bases, the J end by 9 bases, with 13 bases between. Per the germline V gene, CDR1 is SGHRS and CDR2 is YFSETQ. Primers: 60 Vbeta forward and 13 Jbeta reverse. Clones were sequenced by immunoSEQ multiplex PCR, and TCRdb holds only the in-frame ones, with some missing. The data hold about 130,000 clones, with about 80% observed a single time. Sequenced input: PBMCs. The origin of this receptor is a man younger than 40 in good health and CMV-seronegative. V usage is TRBV5-1 and J usage is TRBJ2-1; D is possibly TRBD2 (6 bases). In DNA, the CDR3 is TGCGCCAGCAGCTGGGGGGAGTCGGGTGAGCAGTTCTTC. It codes for CASSWGESGEQFF.